The entry below gives a single T cell receptor beta chain sequence along with its context. Its antigen is as yet unknown. The protocol was immunoSEQ multiplex PCR, while the TCRdb copy is restricted to in-frame clones and leaves out a portion. The sample lists around 2.3 million clones; approximately 94% were seen once. The sample comes from a study of shared clonotypes between healthy human individuals. The wider study: A few men and a couple of women, aged 18 to 49, were donors. Study-wide points: It was anticipated that sequencing depth would influence how many clonotypes donors shared.

The split of CD4+ cells yielded CD45RA+ naive and CD45RA-negative memory subsets. The CDR3 runs 11 residues. Germline lookup yields CDR1 DFQATT and CDR2 SNEGSKA (reference sequence). Trimming removed 5 bases from V and 2 bases from J, with 5 bases in between. The rearrangement joins TRBV20-1 to TRBJ2-3; no clear D. The TCR comes from a man in his late teens or twenties in good health. Specimen: naive CD4+ T cells sorted from blood. The sample's subset: CD45RA+ positively selected. CDR3 loop: CSAAYTDTQYF. The CDR3 DNA follows: TGCAGTGCTGCCTACACAGATACGCAGTATTTT.